Following are 8 T cell receptor beta chains from one sample sequenced in a study of identical twins. TCRdb re-called the 5' RACE reads through MiXCR, storing one row per CDR3 protein. The sample lists hundreds of thousands of distinct CDR3 sequences, around a sixth occurring once. These sequences were also reported in another study, on T cells expressing NK-cell markers.

Sequenced input: PBMCs. Source of these receptors: a woman between 18 and 29 years old in good health.

This chain uses TRBV18 with TRBJ2-2, with D perhaps matching TRBD1 (5 bases). V was shortened by 3 bases and J by 1 base, with 12 bases between the two germline ends. This CDR3 comprises 16 residues. The germline CDR1 and CDR2 sequences are KGHSH and LQKENI. The DNA for the CDR3 is TGTGCCAGCTCACCGATTGGGGCCCTGAACACCGGGGAGCTGTTTTTT. Protein product: CASSPIGALNTGELFF. Using reference TRBV18 and TRBJ2-2 for the parts outside the CDR3, the full variable domain is NAGVMQNPRHLVRRRGQEARLRCSPMKGHSHVYWYRQLPEEGLKFMVYLQKENIIDESGMPKERFSAEFPKEGPSILRIQQVVRGDSAAYFCASSPIGALNTGELFFGEGSRLTVL.

To note about this clonotype: One base away lies a much larger clone, so this may be a sequencing read error. CDR3 residues: CASSIGGSLGLSPLHF. Written as DNA, the CDR3 is TGTGCCAGTAGTATCGGTGGGTCGCTGGGATTATCACCCCTCCACTTT. The gene calls are TRBV19 and TRBJ1-6; D gene unclear. The CDR3 spans 16 residues. V was pared by 3 bases and J by 10 bases, with 19 bases between. The germline gives CDR1 LNHDA, CDR2 SQIVND (reference sequence).

In its sample, this clonotype was seen a few times. J is TRBJ2-2 and V is TRBV13; possibly TRBD1 for D (5 bases). V was trimmed by 5 bases and J by 7 bases, leaving 20 bases between them. Germline values: CDR1 PRHDT, CDR2 FYEKMQ (reference sequence). The CDR3 loop spans 16 amino acids. In nucleotides, the CDR3 is TGTGCCAGCAGCCCCGTTTGGCCCCACAGGAACGGGGAGCTGTTTTTT. The encoded protein is CASSPVWPHRNGELFF.

The V gene is TRBV2, the J gene TRBJ2-1, with a weak D call TRBD1 (5 bases). The CDR3 runs 14 residues. V dropped 7 bases and J dropped 8 bases, with 18 bases sitting between them. Germline assignment: CDR1 SNHLY and CDR2 FYNNEI. The CDR3 protein is CASKNSAIRDEQFF. The CDR3 nucleotides read TGTGCCAGCAAGAATAGTGCTATCAGGGATGAGCAGTTCTTC. Looking up the rest from reference TRBV2 and TRBJ2-1 gives the full variable domain: EPEVTQTPSHQVTQMGQEVILRCVPISNHLYFYWYRQILGQKVEFLVSFYNNEISEKSEIFDDQFSVERPDGSNFTLKIRSTKLEDSAMYFCASKNSAIRDEQFFGPGTRLTVL.

This chain links TRBV11-2 with TRBJ2-1; D unclear. V lost 5 bases and J lost 4, with 9 bases in between. Germline lookup yields CDR1 SGHAT and CDR2 FQNNGV. This CDR3 is 13 amino acids long. This CDR3 is CASSPLVYNEQFF. CDR3 nucleotides: TGTGCCAGCAGCCCCTTGGTATACAATGAGCAGTTCTTC.

This clonotype has only a few counts. The chain joins TRBV29-1 to TRBJ2-2; 13 bases fit TRBD2. The germline gives CDR1 SQVTM, CDR2 ANQGSEA. This CDR3 has 15 residues. V trimming: 4 bases; J trimming: 4 bases; junction bases outside the gene matches: 3. The CDR3 loop is CSVGLAGGSTGELFF. In DNA form, the CDR3 reads TGCAGCGTTGGACTAGCGGGGGGTAGCACCGGGGAGCTGTTTTTT.

The chain links TRBV20-1 to TRBJ2-7; 8 bases agree with TRBD1. Germline CDR1 is DFQATT and CDR2 is SNEGSKA (reference sequence). The CDR3 length is 14 residues. The ends lost 5 bases at V and 4 bases at J; junction bases unmatched: 10. CDR3 DNA: TGCAGTGCTCATACAGGGGGTGGGGAATACGAGCAGTACTTC. Protein sequence: CSAHTGGGEYEQYF.

This clonotype was found a few times. The chain joins TRBV7-2 to TRBJ1-2; possible D gene TRBD1, 6 bases. V was cut by 1 base and J by 7 bases, with 16 bases left in between. The CDR3 is made up of 15 amino acids. Germline CDR1 and CDR2: SGHTA and FQGNSA. CDR3: CASSLVLRGQGGYTF. For the CDR3, the DNA is TGTGCCAGCAGCTTAGTTCTGCGGGGGCAGGGTGGCTACACCTTC.